These 27 T cell receptor beta chains share one sample of origin, sequenced in a study of T cell responses to AZD1222 COVID-19 vaccine. Method: immunoSEQ multiplex PCR; TCRdb's copy keeps in-frame clones and lacks some. The sample records around 140,000 clones, roughly 93% being singletons. Sequencing was performed on peripheral blood, taken 28 days after the second AZD1222 dose. These receptors were collected from an adult who received the AZD1222 COVID-19 vaccine.

This chain uses TRBV28 with TRBJ1-2, with TRBD1 matching 12 bases. V shed 4 bases and J 3 bases; nucleotides not matched to a gene: 15. The CDR3 has 19 amino acids. Germline CDR1 and CDR2: MDHEN and SYDVKM. Here the CDR3 DNA reads TGTGCCAGCAGTTCTATCCCCGGGACAGGGGGCGCTTCGGACTATGGCTACACCTTC. Translated: CASSSIPGTGGASDYGYTF.

The chain recombines TRBV6-2 or TRBV6-3 with TRBJ2-5; perhaps TRBD1 as D (6 bases). The CDR3 has 15 amino acids. Germline-derived CDR1 and CDR2 are MNHEY and SVGEGT. V lost 2 bases and J lost 1, with 11 bases in between. For the CDR3, the DNA is TGTGCCAGCAGTTACCCCCCGGACAGCCAAGAGACCCAGTACTTC. As protein: CASSYPPDSQETQYF.

The rearrangement links TRBV7-2 to TRBJ2-5; D not resolved. Germline CDR1 SGHTA, CDR2 FQGNSA. The CDR3 has 16 residues. Trimming removed 0 bases at V and 2 bases at J, with 13 bases between. DNA of the CDR3: TGTGCCAGCAGCTTAGCGACCATCTGGGGTCAAGAGACCCAGTACTTC. Amino acids: CASSLATIWGQETQYF.

This chain links TRBV6-2 or TRBV6-3 with TRBJ1-2, with D possibly TRBD1 on 6 matching bases. V lost 5 bases, J lost 11 bases, and 18 bases lay in between. The germline V gene encodes CDR1 MNHEY and CDR2 SVGEGT. The CDR3 runs 13 residues. CDR3 DNA: TGTGCCAGCAGTCTATTCTCTACAGGGAGGTACACCTTC. Translation gives CASSLFSTGRYTF.

Only a few counts were recorded for this clone. The chain employs TRBV11-3 and TRBJ1-1, with D possibly matching TRBD1 (5 bases). The V gene lost 5 bases and the J gene lost 5 bases, with 15 bases spanning the gap. CDR1 and CDR2 (germline): SGHNT, YENEEA. The CDR3 has 14 residues. This chain's CDR3 is CASSRGAGRTEAFF. CDR3 in DNA: TGTGCCAGCAGCCGAGGGGCAGGGAGGACTGAAGCTTTCTTT. Using reference TRBV11-3 and TRBJ1-1 for the parts outside the CDR3, the full variable domain is EAGVVQSPRYKIIEKKQPVAFWCNPISGHNTLYWYLQNLGQGPELLIRYENEEAVDDSQLPKDRFSAERLKGVDSTLKIQPAELGDSAVYLCASSRGAGRTEAFFGQGTRLTVV.

The rearrangement links TRBV19 to TRBJ2-1; 7 bases are shared with TRBD1. Trimming at V came to 4 bases and at J to 11 bases, leaving 11 bases not matched to a gene. The V gene's germline CDR1 is LNHDA and CDR2 SQIVND (reference sequence). The CDR3 is 14 amino acids. CDR3 protein: CASSTQSWTGKQFF. CDR3 nucleotides: TGTGCCAGTAGTACCCAATCTTGGACAGGAAAGCAGTTCTTC.

V gene TRBV23-1 combines with J gene TRBJ1-3; 8 bases fit TRBD1. TRBV23-1 is an open reading frame, and its role is uncertain. The CDR3 is 19 amino acids. The V and J ends lost 0 bases and 0 bases, in that order; junction bases with no gene match: 10. DNA for the CDR3: TGCGCCAGCAGTCAATCGAGTAGCAGGGGGCCTATCTCTGGAAACACCATATATTTT. This translates into CASSQSSSRGPISGNTIYF.

This sequence joins TRBV24-1 and TRBJ2-5; 9 positions match TRBD1. From germline, CDR1 is KGHDR and CDR2 SFDVKD. There are 15 residues in the CDR3. J lost 4 bases, V lost 4 bases, and 6 bases had no gene match. The CDR3 DNA is TGTGCCACCAGTGAAGTACAGGGGGCTGTAGAGACCCAGTACTTC. It specifies CATSEVQGAVETQYF.

The chain joins TRBV5-1 to TRBJ1-3; TRBD1 matches at 8 bases. CDR3 length equals 15 residues. V was clipped by 4 bases and J by 1 base; unmatched bases: 4. The V gene's germline CDR1 is SGHRS and CDR2 YFSETQ. The CDR3 region has the DNA TGCGCCAGCAGCAGAGACAGGGGATCTGGAAACACCATATATTTT. Its translation is CASSRDRGSGNTIYF.

This clone has only a few counts. The J gene is TRBJ1-2, the V gene TRBV7-2; perhaps TRBD1 as D (6 bases). The CDR3 runs 19 residues. Germline lookup yields CDR1 SGHTA and CDR2 FQGNSA. V lost 5 bases to trimming and J lost 8 bases, with 33 bases between them. The CDR3 sequence: CASSHPLMTGPSTRSGYTF. CDR3 coding DNA: TGTGCCAGCAGCCATCCCCTAATGACAGGTCCCTCGACCCGAAGCGGCTACACCTTC.

This chain joins TRBV5-4 and TRBJ2-5, with D possibly matching TRBD1 (5 bases). Trimming removed 6 bases from V and 1 base from J, with 16 bases in between. Germline V gene data show CDR1 as SGHNT and CDR2 as YYREEE (reference sequence). This CDR3 has 15 amino acids. The CDR3 reads CASMGRSDRQETQYF. The CDR3 DNA reads as TGTGCCAGCATGGGGCGGTCGGACCGCCAAGAGACCCAGTACTTC.

V usage is TRBV2 and J usage is TRBJ1-1; no reliable D call. CDR1 is SNHLY and CDR2 is FYNNEI in the germline V gene. The CDR3 length is 12 residues. With 6 bases removed from V and 3 bases from J, the gap between germline ends came to 8 bases. The CDR3 nucleotides are TGTGCCAGCAGCTTACGGGACACTGAAGCTTTCTTT. Encoded protein: CASSLRDTEAFF.

This chain links TRBV13 with TRBJ2-7; 9 positions agree with TRBD1. The CDR3 is 14 amino acids. Germline CDR1 reads PRHDT; CDR2 reads FYEKMQ (reference sequence). V shed 5 bases and J 5 bases; nucleotides not matched to a gene: 7. CDR3 coding DNA: TGTGCCAGCAGCCCTCGGACAGGGGCCGACGAGCAGTACTTC. Amino acid sequence: CASSPRTGADEQYF.

The chain recombines TRBV3-1 (or the pseudogene TRBV3-2) with TRBJ2-5, with D maybe TRBD2 (6 bases). Per germline, CDR1 LGHDT and CDR2 YNNKEL (reference sequence). The V and J ends lost 1 base and 3 bases respectively, with 9 bases between them. The CDR3 has 14 amino acids. The CDR3 sequence: CASSQVGGKETQYF. For the CDR3, the DNA is TGTGCCAGCAGCCAAGTCGGAGGGAAAGAGACCCAGTACTTC.

V is TRBV6-1 and J is TRBJ1-2; TRBD1 might be the D (5 bases). Trimming took 3 bases from V and 6 from J, leaving 11 bases between them. This CDR3 is built from 13 residues. Germline-derived CDR1 and CDR2 are MNHNS and SASEGT. The CDR3 nucleotides read TGTGCCAGCAGTGAGAGGCTGGGGGATGGCTACACCTTC. Protein product: CASSERLGDGYTF.

The chain joins TRBV7-9 to TRBJ1-5; D is uncertain. The CDR3 is 15 residues long. The germline V gene has CDR1 SEHNR and CDR2 FQNEAQ (reference sequence). Trimming stripped 1 base from V and 4 bases from J, with 11 bases between. The CDR3 region has the DNA TGTGCCAGCAGCTTAGGGGCTGGGGAAAATCAGCCCCAGCATTTT. It codes for CASSLGAGENQPQHF.

The rearrangement links TRBV7-9 to TRBJ2-2, with D unclear. The ends were cut back, 6 bases at V and 0 bases at J, with 17 bases in the middle. The CDR3 spans 17 residues. Germline loops: CDR1 SEHNR, CDR2 FQNEAQ (reference sequence). The CDR3, as DNA: TGTGCCAGCAGACTCAAGCCTAGACATGCGAACACCGGGGAGCTGTTTTTT. It yields the protein CASRLKPRHANTGELFF.

CDR3 protein: CASSEDRSLMNTEAFF. As DNA, the CDR3 is TGTGCCAGCAGTGAGGACCGTTCCTTAATGAACACTGAAGCTTTCTTT. This chain links TRBV6-2 or TRBV6-3 with TRBJ1-1, with D hard to call. Germline assignment: CDR1 MNHEY and CDR2 SVGEGT. Trimming cost V 5 bases and J 0 bases, with 16 bases left between them. The CDR3 runs 16 residues.

This clone was observed many times. The chain employs TRBV6-2 or TRBV6-3 and TRBJ2-2, with D perhaps being TRBD1 or TRBD2 (5 bases each). Trimming removed 2 bases from V and 4 bases from J, with 11 bases in between. The V gene's germline CDR1 is MNHEY and CDR2 SVGEGT. This CDR3 spans 15 amino acids. CDR3 bases: TGTGCCAGCAGTTACGCCGGGACCTCCACCGGGGAGCTGTTTTTT. As protein: CASSYAGTSTGELFF.

The chain is built from TRBV7-9 and TRBJ1-1; unclear D gene. The germline CDR1 and CDR2 sequences are SEHNR and FQNEAQ (reference sequence). Trimming removed 3 bases at V and 5 bases at J, with 4 bases between. This CDR3 spans 11 amino acids. CDR3 region: CASSFITEAFF. In DNA, the CDR3 is TGTGCCAGCAGCTTTATAACTGAAGCTTTCTTT.

This clone was seen a handful of times. This chain joins TRBV5-6 and TRBJ1-6; D ambiguous. CDR1 is SGHDT, CDR2 YYEEEE, per germline. V was pared by 0 bases and J by 8 bases, with 12 bases between. The CDR3 loop spans 15 amino acids. The CDR3, as DNA: TGTGCCAGCAGCTTGGCCCAGGTCAGATATTCACCCCTCCACTTT. It codes for CASSLAQVRYSPLHF.

This clone turned up a few times. The rearrangement joins TRBV9 to TRBJ2-2; TRBD2 matches 7 bases. V was pared by 4 bases and J by 3 bases, with 15 bases of the junction left unmatched. CDR3 length equals 18 residues. Germline V gives CDR1 SGDLS, CDR2 YYNGEE. CDR3 coding DNA: TGTGCCAGCAGCTCCGGACGGGGGGTCAGTATGGACACCGGGGAGCTGTTTTTT. Its protein is CASSSGRGVSMDTGELFF.

V and J are TRBV7-8 and TRBJ1-5; possible D gene TRBD1, 5 bases. Trimming took 4 bases from V and 7 from J, leaving 23 bases between them. This CDR3 spans 17 amino acids. Germline CDR1 is SGHVS and CDR2 is FQNEAQ. For the CDR3, the DNA is TGTGCCAGCAGCTCAGACCATACAGGTGGAGTGTCCCAGCCCCAGCATTTT. Its translation: CASSSDHTGGVSQPQHF. Looking up the rest from reference TRBV7-8 and TRBJ1-5 gives the full variable domain: GAGVSQSPRYKVAKRGQDVALRCDPISGHVSLFWYQQALGQGPEFLTYFQNEAQLDKSGLPSDRFFAERPEGSVSTLKIQRTQQEDSAVYLCASSSDHTGGVSQPQHFGDGTRLSIL.

Regarding this clone: Additional DNA sequences in this sample encode the identical CDR3. The chain carries TRBV19 and TRBJ1-1, with unresolved D. Germline V gene lookup returns CDR1 LNHDA and CDR2 SQIVND (reference sequence). Deletions cut 2 bases from V and 1 base from J, with 5 bases between. This CDR3 is built from 13 residues. CDR3 nucleotides: TGTGCCAGTAGTATAAGAGGGAACACTGAAGCTTTCTTT. It yields the protein CASSIRGNTEAFF.

V is TRBV5-1 and J is TRBJ2-3, with a possible D match to TRBD1 (6 bases). The V gene's germline CDR1 is SGHRS and CDR2 YFSETQ. Between the trimmed V and J ends, which lost 5 bases and 2 bases, there was a span of 15 bases. The CDR3 loop spans 15 amino acids. CDR3 coding DNA: TGCGCCAGCAGTGCCCGGGACACACTCACAGATACGCAGTATTTT. Protein sequence: CASSARDTLTDTQYF.

The gene calls are TRBV11-2 and TRBJ2-6, with TRBD1 matching 11 bases. In germline, CDR1 is SGHAT, CDR2 FQNNGV. The CDR3 has 16 residues. J was trimmed by 4 bases and V by 5 bases; bases with no gene match: 4. The CDR3 sequence: CASSRDRGSGANVLTF. As DNA, the CDR3 is TGTGCCAGCAGCCGGGACAGGGGGTCCGGGGCCAACGTCCTGACTTTC.

V is TRBV19 and J is TRBJ1-5; no definite D call. In germline, CDR1 is LNHDA, CDR2 SQIVND (reference sequence). The CDR3 sequence is 11 residues long. With 7 bases removed from V and 12 bases from J, the gap between germline ends came to 13 bases. The CDR3 protein is CASNNRQVQHF. CDR3 sequence (DNA): TGTGCCAGTAATAATCGGCAGGTCCAGCATTTT.